The 10 T cell receptor beta chains in this list originate from one sample, sequenced in a study of blood T cells in healthy people across ages (dated by TCRdb to the mid-2010s). The library was obtained by 5' RACE. Sequenced using an Illumina HiSeq 2500. A second PCR of 7 to 11 cycles was performed with a sample-barcoded 5' primer and a J-beta primer mix. The public reads were reanalyzed by TCRdb: fastp trimming at Q25, MiXCR alignment, in-frame beta chains only. All rows with the same CDR3 protein become a single entry with the most common DNA and genes. A total of 1.5 million to 2 million distinct CDR3 sequences appear in this sample, 28% of them only once. The ten largest account for less than 9.5% of the sample. Specimen: blood. Source of these receptors: a woman aged 25 to 39 in good health.

Note on this clonotype: Germline and junction disagree at one end, which may indicate a read error. The rearrangement joins TRBV30 to TRBJ2-1; D possibly matches TRBD1 or TRBD2 (5 bases each). Germline V gene sequence: CDR1 GTSNPN, CDR2 SVGIG (reference sequence). This CDR3 spans 14 amino acids. The CDR3 bases are TGTGCCTGGAGTGTACTGGGGACGGGGAATGAGCAGCTCTTC. Translating it yields CAWSVLGTGNEQLF.

There are many counts of this clonotype. The genes are TRBV29-1 and TRBJ2-5; no clear D. The CDR3 length is 14 residues. V was cut by 7 bases and J by 4 bases, with 19 bases left in between. Germline V gene lookup returns CDR1 SQVTM and CDR2 ANQGSEA. CDR3 in amino acids: CSARRVKNSETQYF. CDR3 nucleotides: TGCAGCGCCCGTCGGGTTAAAAACTCAGAGACCCAGTACTTC.

V gene TRBV19 combines with J gene TRBJ2-1, with 7 bases aligning to TRBD1. CDR3 length: 13 amino acids. Per the germline V gene, CDR1 is LNHDA and CDR2 is SQIVND (reference sequence). Losses at the gene ends were 7 bases for V and 5 bases for J; bases not matched to a gene: 5. The CDR3 DNA reads as TGTGCCAGTACTGACAGGGAGAACAATGAGCAGTTCTTC. As protein: CASTDRENNEQFF.

The rearrangement joins TRBV10-3 to TRBJ1-1; weak D call: TRBD1 (5 bases). Germline V gene data show CDR1 as ENHRY and CDR2 as SYGVKD. The CDR3 consists of 14 residues. V lost 1 base and J 5 bases, leaving 11 bases between the germline ends. The chain's CDR3 is CAISEFQGETEAFF. The CDR3 bases are TGTGCCATCAGTGAGTTTCAGGGAGAAACTGAAGCTTTCTTT.

A note on this clonotype: Being one base from a much bigger clone, this may be a read error. The rearrangement joins TRBV12-3 or TRBV12-4 to TRBJ2-4; D call uncertain. Between the trimmed V and J ends, which lost 3 bases and 13 bases, there was a span of 10 bases. There are 11 residues in the CDR3. The CDR3 protein is CASSFYQEQYF. The CDR3 DNA is TGTGCCAGCAGTTTCTACCAAGAGCAGTACTTC.

This clonotype occurred a few times. The chain has TRBV20-1 and TRBJ2-5, with 13 positions matching TRBD2. V was pared by 6 bases and J by 5 bases, with 15 bases of the junction left unmatched. In germline, CDR1 is DFQATT, CDR2 SNEGSKA (reference sequence). This CDR3 is built from 17 residues. The CDR3 here is CSAWGGTSGGARETQYF. For the CDR3, the DNA is TGCAGTGCGTGGGGGGGCACTAGCGGGGGGGCGCGGGAGACCCAGTACTTC.

In this sample, this clonotype turned up a few times. At one end, the junction sequence differs from germline, possibly due to a read error. The chain recombines TRBV27 with TRBJ2-5; 9 bases line up with TRBD2. CDR3 length equals 15 residues. Germline assignment: CDR1 MNHEY and CDR2 SMNVEV (reference sequence). The CDR3 region has the DNA TGTGCCAGCAGTTTTCAGCGGGGGGTCCAAGAGACCCGGTACTTC. Its protein product is CASSFQRGVQETRYF.

The chain employs TRBV4-1 and TRBJ1-5; perhaps TRBD1 as D (5 bases). This CDR3 contains 15 residues. The germline CDR1 and CDR2 sequences are MGHRA and YSYEKL. V gave up 7 bases and J gave up 5 bases, with 18 bases separating them. CDR3 DNA sequence: TGCGCCAGCATGTTCGGGGCAAAGGCACATCAGCCCCAGCATTTT. Its protein product is CASMFGAKAHQPQHF.

This clonotype came up a few times. This sequence joins TRBV18 and TRBJ2-7, with TRBD1 matching over 7 bases. The CDR3 covers 15 residues. V gave up 1 base and J gave up 2 bases; unmatched junction bases: 5. Germline V lookup: CDR1 KGHSH, CDR2 LQKENI. The CDR3 here is CASSPLLDRTYEQYF. CDR3 bases: TGTGCCAGCTCACCACTCCTGGACAGGACCTACGAGCAGTACTTC.

This clonotype was observed a handful of times. The V call is TRBV5-6, the J call TRBJ2-1; D not resolved. This CDR3 spans 15 amino acids. Germline values: CDR1 SGHDT, CDR2 YYEEEE. Deletions cut 4 bases from V and 5 bases from J, with 16 bases between. The CDR3 spells CASSPTLNGHNEQFF. Here the CDR3 DNA reads TGTGCCAGCAGCCCGACCCTCAATGGGCACAATGAGCAGTTCTTC.